This TCR beta chain is from a study of vaccination and CD4 T cells after COVID-19 (dated by TCRdb to the early 2020s). In the study overall: SARS-CoV-2 positivity had been established in the convalescent patients by nasal swab PCR, and mild disease was recorded in about 9 of these patients and severe disease in one. In the convalescent cohort there were six males and four females, among whom were two Hispanic individuals, seven Caucasians, two Asians and one multiracial person. Participants received two doses of either the Pfizer-BioNTech BNT162b2 vaccine (n=8) or the Moderna mRNA-1273 vaccine (n=2). Post-COVID blood samples from convalescent patients were collected a median of about 100 days after diagnosis, with a range of about 30 to 170 days. Post-vaccine blood samples were collected a median of 72 days after the second vaccine dose, ranging from about 13 to 250 days. For stimulating the cultures, overlapping spike peptide pools were used, derived from SARS-CoV-2 as well as from the common cold coronaviruses HCoV-NL63, HCoV-OC43 and HCoV-229E. As controls, cultures received a CEFX viral epitope pool (the positive control), an HIV-1 Nef peptide pool (the negative control), or no peptide at all. The spike-specific CD4+ TCR repertoire was compared before and after mRNA vaccination in under 11 COVID-19 convalescent patients and a few infection-naive healthy vaccine recipients.

Comment on this clonotype: There is no known antigen for this receptor. Per-base qualities were not stored, and no clone one base away is much larger.

Library prep was done by PCR. TCR sequencing of DNA from cultured CD4+ T cells used the Oncomine TCR Beta short-read assay at the Johns Hopkins FTIC core. The QIAamp micro DNA kit was used to extract genomic DNA from the cultured CD4+ T cells. Oncomine TCR Beta libraries from cultured CD4+ T cells were pooled using unique dual indexes and sequenced on an Illumina iSeq 100. In the original analysis: Non-productive sequences were removed, and CDR3s not starting with C, not ending with F or W, or shorter than 7 amino acids were discarded. Antigen-specific clonotypes were identified with the MANAFEST web application by comparing peptide-stimulated wells with reference and other culture wells. An FDR below 0.05, an odds ratio above 5, and a productive frequency above 0.1% in at least two of three replicate wells were required for clones to be considered positive. A clonotype was classed as cross-reactive if the clonotype showed significant expansion both in SARS-CoV-2 spike wells and in at least one common cold coronavirus spike condition. Using R version 3.6.1, CDR3 homology was evaluated through Levenshtein distances (stringdist) along with unrooted phylogenetic trees (ape). The public reads were reprocessed in TCRdb via fastp at Q25 and MiXCR, keeping in-frame beta chains. Each entry merges the rows of one CDR3 protein and shows their most common DNA and genes. The V and J calls were determined by TCRdb, not by the authors. The sample yields thousands of distinct CDR3 sequences; more than 75% were counted once. The ten largest clones capture about 20% of the sample.

From the cysteine up to the phenylalanine, the CDR3 has a length of 13 residues. Only the CDR3 portion is preserved as DNA: 39 bases, with reading frame beginning at the first base. The germline V gene provides CDR1 LGHNA and CDR2 YNFKEQ. V is trimmed back by 3 bases and J by 6 bases, and the junction contains 5 bases that no gene match accounts for. On the study overall, not on this receptor specifically: The study included relatively few convalescent patients and did not analyze early timepoints after natural infection. An increase in the median number of SARS-CoV-2-reactive clonotypes from roughly 20 after infection to about 39 after vaccination was observed, but the change was not found to be significant. In convalescent patients, a median approximately 89% of post-vaccine SARS-CoV-2-reactive clones were detected only after vaccination, suggesting vaccine-specific priming. Nearly all vaccine-specific clones in convalescent patients (304 of 307) were mono-reactive for SARS-CoV-2 spike rather than cross-reactive with common cold coronaviruses.

The sample's treatment or condition, from its label and the paper: roughly ten-day PBMC culture with coronavirus spike peptide pools or control peptides (ViraFEST assay). To expand antigen-specific T cells with peptide pools and then pick out the expanded clonotypes through TCR sequencing, the study relied on the ViraFEST assay. The convalescent patients' positive SARS-CoV-2 PCR tests fell between March and December 2020, which was before the Alpha, Beta and Delta variants emerged in the United States. Each well held approximately 2 million PBMCs cultured in IMDM containing roughly 5.5% human AB serum and 9 to 10 IU/ml IL-2, with around 9.7 ug/ml peptide pools added. On days 3 and 7, half of the culture medium was replaced with fresh IL-2-containing medium. After approximately 11 days of culture, CD4+ T cells were isolated by negative selection with the EasySep CD4+ T cell isolation kit. Ficoll-Paque Plus gradient centrifugation was used to isolate PBMCs from whole blood, and the isolated PBMCs were then either used fresh or cryopreserved at -140C. Triplicate wells were generally used for each culture condition.

Sequencing was done on a sample of CD4+ T cells from blood, cultured in vitro. This clonotype originated in a human donor who had recovered from COVID-19. Recombination linked TRBV4-2 to TRBJ2-7, and TRBD1 aligns with 7 junction nucleotides. The sequenced DNA is TGTGCCAGCAGCCACGGGACAGCTCCCGAGCAGTACTTC. Its translation is CASSHGTAPEQYF.